This TCR beta chain was retrieved from a study of immune aging and cytomegalovirus after organ transplant (dated by TCRdb to about 2021). Background on the whole study: All transplant recipients received three-drug immunosuppression with prednisone, tacrolimus, and mycophenolate. The full study reports these points: Large clones contained a higher proportion of TEMRA cells, and the seven largest clones (1904 cells) acquired aged and TEMRA cells while losing TCM cells. Post-transplant increases in aged-phenotype cells were observed regardless of clone size, following viremia and occurring earlier in large clones (days 200-264) than in small clones. Because CD57 was not measured in the sequencing data, a conservative gene-based aging definition was used instead.

The CDR3 holds 15 amino acids from the cysteine to the phenylalanine. The entry retains the CDR3 DNA only, 45 bases that are in frame from base 1. Via the germline V gene (reference sequence), CDR1 is MNHNY and CDR2 SVGAGI. At the junction V is shortened by 2 bases and J by 4 bases; bases outside the gene matches: 6. The time point label, read with the paper, signifies: five sample-tagged time points from pre-transplant (day -1) to day 368 post-transplant, pooled. PBMC were thawed and then stimulated for over nine hours with a CMV IE-1 overlapping peptide library, with no transport inhibitors added. After thawing, cells were rested overnight and were then stimulated in R10 medium with CD28/CD49d costimulation. The IE-1 peptide library was made up of 15-amino-acid peptides with 11-amino-acid overlaps. Each time point was barcoded with BD Single-Cell Multiplexing Kit Sample Tags, pooled, and stained with oligo-conjugated anti-CD45RA plus sorting antibodies. A BD FACSAria III was used to sort CMV-responsive CD8+CD137+ and CD4+CD154+ T cells at 4-way purity. Blood was drawn into EDTA vacutainers and was processed by Ficoll gradient within 1-24 hours.

As for this clonotype: There is no known antigen for this receptor. Nothing much larger sits one base from this clone, and base qualities are not available.

Library preparation employed single-cell sequencing. Sequencing instrument: Illumina NovaSeq 6000. For cell capture and library preparation, the team used the BD Rhapsody Targeted mRNA and AbSeq Reagent Kit in a microwell format. Libraries covered TCR, sample tags, AbSeq, and targeted mRNA from the Human T-Cell Expression Panel plus custom TOX and TOX2 primers. Sequencing of the libraries was done on an Illumina NovaSeq. Concerning the study's data processing: The analysis covered about 10,000 cells in total, of which 7076 were CD8 T cells and some 4,000 were CD8 T cells with an identifiable TCR CDR3. The BD Rhapsody Targeted Analysis Pipeline, including V(D)J processing, was run on the Seven Bridges Genomics platform to process the raw data. SeqGeq 1.6.0 was used for quality control, Sample Tag demultiplexing with Lex-BDSMK, clone identification with VDJ Explorer, and Seurat clustering. Clones making up <1% of CD8 T cells were classified as non-expanded, and clones making up >2.5% of the sample were classified as clonal expansions. TCRdb trimmed public reads at Q25 via fastp, called clones via MiXCR and kept in-frame beta chains. CDR3 protein duplicates are merged, each entry listing the most common genes and DNA. V and J calls and clone size were set by TCRdb, not the authors. For this sample the table gives roughly 23,000 distinct CDR3 sequences, of which 36% were detected only once. The ten largest clones represent around a quarter of the sample.

The receptor comes from a female donor who had a heart transplant and CMV viremia. Sequenced here: CMV peptide-activated CD4+ and CD8+ T cells sorted from blood, sampled at five time points, pooled. In light of the paper, this sample's cell subset or site label describes: sorted CD8+CD137+ and CD4+CD154+ T cells after about 12 h CMV IE-1 peptide stimulation. The V gene is TRBV6-6 and the J gene is TRBJ1-2; TRBD1 fits 8 bases in the junction. The CDR3 region has the sequence CASSYPDRVSYGYTF. Read as DNA, the sequence is TGTGCCAGCAGTTACCCGGACAGGGTAAGCTATGGCTACACCTTC.